This T cell receptor (beta chain) was documented in a study of shared clonotypes between healthy human individuals. The V gene end was trimmed by 2 bases and the J gene end by 6 bases; junction bases not matched to a gene: 4. This CDR3 contains 15 residues. In germline, CDR1 is LNHNV, CDR2 YYDKDF (reference sequence). The authors loaded around 200 ng DNA, about 30,000 T cell genomes, into sorted-subset replicate PCRs. Here immunoSEQ multiplex PCR was the method, and the copy in TCRdb shows in-frame clones only, minus some. The sample holds about 2 million clones, around 96% seen once. Only CD45RO-negative cells positively selected for CCR7 counted as naive CD8 cells, so terminally differentiated effector memory CD45RA+ cells were excluded.

The sequence was collected from a man between 18 and 35 years old in good health. Sequencing was carried out using naive CD8+ T cells sorted from blood. V and J are TRBV15 and TRBJ2-1; 10 nucleotides match TRBD2. Here the CDR3 DNA reads TGTGCCACCAGCAGACTAGCGGGAGTATCCAATGAGCAGTTCTTC. Encoded protein: CATSRLAGVSNEQFF.